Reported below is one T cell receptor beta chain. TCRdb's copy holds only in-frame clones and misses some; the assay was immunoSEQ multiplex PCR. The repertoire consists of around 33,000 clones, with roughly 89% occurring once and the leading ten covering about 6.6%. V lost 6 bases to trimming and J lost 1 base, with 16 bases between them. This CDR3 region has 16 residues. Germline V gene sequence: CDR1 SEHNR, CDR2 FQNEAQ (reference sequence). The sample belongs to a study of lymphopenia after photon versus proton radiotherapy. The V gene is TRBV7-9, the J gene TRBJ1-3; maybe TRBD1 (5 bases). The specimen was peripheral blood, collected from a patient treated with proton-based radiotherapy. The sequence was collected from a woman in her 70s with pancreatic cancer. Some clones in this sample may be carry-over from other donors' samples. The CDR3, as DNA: TGTGCCAGCAGGGGTGGAGGGGAGAAGTCTGGAAACACCATATATTTT. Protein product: CASRGGGEKSGNTIYF.